Following are 25 T cell receptor beta chains from one sample sequenced in a study of cytomegalovirus exposure and HLA in healthy donors. Primers: 60 Vbeta forward and 13 Jbeta reverse. Profiling relied on immunoSEQ multiplex PCR, and the TCRdb table lists in-frame clones only, not all of them. This sample carries about 150,000 clones, 75% to 80% of them seen once, and the ten largest clones take 1.1%. The sequenced material came from PBMCs. These receptors were obtained from a male donor in good health and CMV-seronegative.

The chain carries TRBV11-2 and TRBJ1-2; D might be TRBD1 (6 bases). This CDR3 is built from 14 residues. Germline CDR1 and CDR2: SGHAT and FQNNGV. V was shortened by 1 base and J by 1 base, with 7 bases between the two germline ends. As DNA, the CDR3 is TGTGCCAGCAGCTTAGCAGGGGTTAACTATGGCTACACCTTC. This sequence encodes CASSLAGVNYGYTF.

The chain uses TRBV19 and TRBJ1-4; maybe TRBD1 (5 bases). The germline V gene has CDR1 LNHDA and CDR2 SQIVND (reference sequence). Trimming left V 1 base short and J 0 bases short, with 12 bases between. The CDR3 is 17 amino acids. The CDR3 sequence is CASSIGQGFATNEKLFF. CDR3 nucleotide sequence: TGTGCCAGTAGTATAGGGCAGGGATTTGCAACTAATGAAAAACTGTTTTTT.

The rearrangement links TRBV18 to TRBJ1-2, with 8 bases matching TRBD1. This CDR3 is built from 13 residues. Germline V gene sequence: CDR1 KGHSH, CDR2 LQKENI. Trimming removed 5 bases from V and 5 bases from J; junction bases left unmatched: 4. The CDR3 bases are TGTGCCAGCTCATTGGACAGGGATTATGGCTACACCTTC. Protein: CASSLDRDYGYTF.

V usage is TRBV5-1 and J usage is TRBJ2-7, with 7 bases lining up with TRBD2. Looked up from germline, CDR1 is SGHRS and CDR2 is YFSETQ. V dropped 3 bases and J dropped 0; count of bases not matched to a gene: 9. This CDR3 has 16 residues. For the CDR3, the DNA is TGCGCCAGCAGCTGGCCCCCGGGCGGGGGCTCCTACGAGCAGTACTTC. As protein: CASSWPPGGGSYEQYF.

V and J are TRBV14 and TRBJ1-1; 8 bases fit TRBD1. The CDR3 length is 16 residues. With 2 bases clipped from V and 10 bases from J, the junction kept 15 bases outside the gene matches. The germline V gene encodes CDR1 SGHDN and CDR2 FVKESK. This CDR3 reads CASSQTTFRDRKRAFF. The CDR3 DNA is TGTGCCAGCAGCCAAACGACCTTCCGGGACAGGAAAAGAGCTTTCTTT.

The chain carries TRBV18 and TRBJ1-4, with TRBD1 as a possible D gene (5 bases). This CDR3 region has 14 residues. Germline CDR1 reads KGHSH; CDR2 reads LQKENI. The V end lost 4 bases, the J end lost 5 bases, and 11 bases lay between the germline ends. Written as DNA, the CDR3 is TGTGCCAGCTCACTGGGAGGGGTAAATGAAAAACTGTTTTTT. Amino acid sequence: CASSLGGVNEKLFF.

This clone was recorded once. The chain links TRBV6-1 to TRBJ2-5, with 7 bases identical to TRBD2. Looked up from germline, CDR1 is MNHNS and CDR2 is SASEGT. Germline trimming cut 2 bases from V and 4 bases from J; bases unmatched to any gene: 7. The CDR3 is 15 residues long. DNA of the CDR3: TGTGCCAGCAGTGAATCCGCGGGGGAGGTAGAGACCCAGTACTTC. This sequence encodes CASSESAGEVETQYF.

V is TRBV27 and J is TRBJ1-5; TRBD1 matches 7 bases. The CDR3 is 16 amino acids. V was pared by 8 bases and J by 1 base, with 11 bases of the junction left unmatched. Germline values: CDR1 MNHEY, CDR2 SMNVEV (reference sequence). The CDR3 sequence is CASALKGARSNQPQHF. The CDR3, as DNA: TGTGCCAGCGCCCTTAAGGGGGCTCGAAGCAATCAGCCCCAGCATTTT.

This rearrangement joins TRBV7-9 to TRBJ1-2, with 8 nucleotides matching TRBD1. This CDR3 contains 15 residues. Germline V gives CDR1 SEHNR, CDR2 FQNEAQ (reference sequence). With V trimmed by 4 bases and J by 4 bases, 8 bases remained unmatched. CDR3 nucleotides: TGTGCCAGCAGCTCCGGACAGGGATTGATCTATGGCTACACCTTC. It yields the protein CASSSGQGLIYGYTF.

The chain links TRBV6-4 to TRBJ2-1, with a tentative D call TRBD1 (6 bases). Germline values: CDR1 MRHNA, CDR2 SNTAGT. V lost 0 bases and J lost 7, with 16 bases in between. The CDR3 has 16 residues. The CDR3 coding sequence is TGTGCCAGCAGTGACTCGATTTGGGACACCGGTAATGAGCAGTTCTTC. This encodes CASSDSIWDTGNEQFF.

This chain joins TRBV19 and TRBJ1-6; D gene ambiguous. Trimming cost V 4 bases and J 5 bases, with 12 bases left between them. Germline CDR1 reads LNHDA; CDR2 reads SQIVND (reference sequence). The CDR3 sequence is 15 residues long. Here the CDR3 reads CASSNAAGNNSPLHF. The CDR3 coding sequence is TGTGCCAGTAGTAATGCGGCGGGGAATAATTCACCCCTCCACTTT.

The CDR3 sequence is CASSPGLVYNSPLHF. The CDR3 DNA reads TGTGCCAGCAGTCCGGGACTAGTGTATAATTCACCCCTCCACTTT. This rearrangement joins TRBV2 to TRBJ1-6; a weak D match, TRBD1 (5 bases). This CDR3 region has 15 residues. Between the trimmed V and J ends, which lost 5 bases and 4 bases, there was a span of 12 bases. Germline CDR1 SNHLY, CDR2 FYNNEI.

The CDR3 loop is CSVVTARKTSGGGYQETQYF. The CDR3 DNA sequence: TGCAGCGTTGTAACAGCAAGAAAGACTAGCGGGGGGGGGTACCAAGAGACCCAGTACTTC. This chain joins TRBV29-1 and TRBJ2-5; 14 bases map to TRBD2. Germline V gives CDR1 SQVTM, CDR2 ANQGSEA. Unmatched junction bases numbered 16, after V lost 4 bases and J lost 0 bases. There are 20 residues in the CDR3.

The chain combines TRBV9 with TRBJ2-7, with 10 bases identical to TRBD1. With V trimmed by 4 bases and J by 2 bases, 6 bases remained unmatched. Germline CDR1 is SGDLS and CDR2 is YYNGEE. The CDR3 consists of 15 residues. CDR3: CASSLSGQGTYEQYF. The CDR3 coding sequence is TGTGCCAGCAGCCTCTCGGGACAGGGGACCTACGAGCAGTACTTC.

As DNA, the CDR3 is TGTGCCAGTAGTAGTATGACAGGGTCCGATGGCTACACCTTC. This encodes CASSSMTGSDGYTF. The V gene is TRBV19, the J gene TRBJ1-2; 7 bases fit TRBD1. V trimming: 4 bases; J trimming: 6 bases; junction bases outside the gene matches: 8. This CDR3 region has 14 residues. Per germline, CDR1 LNHDA and CDR2 SQIVND (reference sequence).

The rearrangement joins TRBV11-2 to TRBJ1-1; no clear D gene. The V gene's germline CDR1 is SGHAT and CDR2 FQNNGV. Trimming shortened V by 8 bases and J by 0 bases, and 10 bases separated the two germline ends. This CDR3 has 13 residues. The CDR3 bases are TGTGCCAGCGGCTCTACTATGAACACTGAAGCTTTCTTT. Translating gives CASGSTMNTEAFF.

This clone was seen a handful of times. The sample holds other DNA sequences that translate to the same CDR3. The chain recombines TRBV18 with TRBJ1-1; a weak D match, TRBD1 (5 bases). Germline CDR1 KGHSH, CDR2 LQKENI. Between the trimmed V and J ends, which lost 2 bases and 3 bases, there was a span of 7 bases. The CDR3 has 13 residues. The CDR3 sequence: CASSPGGDTEAFF. Written as DNA, the CDR3 is TGTGCCAGCTCACCAGGGGGGGACACTGAAGCTTTCTTT.

CDR3: CASSFPGVGNYGYTF. For the CDR3, the DNA is TGTGCCAGCAGTTTCCCCGGGGTAGGGAACTATGGCTACACCTTC. V usage is TRBV6-5 and J usage is TRBJ1-2; unclear D gene. The V end lost 4 bases, the J end lost 2 bases, and 14 bases lay between the germline ends. Germline CDR1 reads MNHEY; CDR2 reads SVGAGI. The CDR3 has 15 residues.

V usage is TRBV27 and J usage is TRBJ2-3, with D possibly TRBD2 on 6 matching bases. Trimming took 5 bases from V and 6 from J, leaving 12 bases between them. CDR3 length: 13 residues. CDR1 is MNHEY and CDR2 is SMNVEV in the germline V gene (reference sequence). CDR3 region: CASSNYLADTQYF. In nucleotides, the CDR3 is TGTGCCAGCAGTAACTACCTAGCGGATACGCAGTATTTT.

The J gene is TRBJ1-6, the V gene TRBV27, with D tentatively TRBD1 (6 bases). The germline V and J ends were trimmed by 10 bases and 4 bases, with 17 bases remaining between them. The CDR3 sequence is 15 residues long. Germline-derived CDR1 and CDR2 are MNHEY and SMNVEV (reference sequence). CDR3 loop: CATSFRQEYNSPLHF. The CDR3, as DNA: TGTGCCACCTCCTTCCGACAGGAGTATAATTCACCCCTCCACTTT.

V usage is TRBV5-4 and J usage is TRBJ2-1, with D perhaps matching TRBD2 (5 bases). Germline V gene sequence: CDR1 SGHNT, CDR2 YYREEE (reference sequence). CDR3 length equals 15 residues. The ends were cut back, 2 bases at V and 6 bases at J, with 15 bases in the middle. This chain's CDR3 is CASSFLKRVGNEQFF. CDR3 nucleotide sequence: TGTGCCAGCAGCTTCCTAAAGAGGGTGGGCAATGAGCAGTTCTTC.

The CDR3 is CASSWTSGGLYNEQFF. The DNA for the CDR3 is TGTGCCAGCAGCTGGACTAGCGGGGGTCTATACAATGAGCAGTTCTTC. This chain links TRBV5-4 with TRBJ2-1; 13 nucleotides align to TRBD2. The germline V gene encodes CDR1 SGHNT and CDR2 YYREEE (reference sequence). The junction had 4 bases not matched to a gene; V was cut back by 3 bases and J by 4 bases. This CDR3 comprises 16 residues.

Here the CDR3 DNA reads TGTGCCAGCAGCGACCAGACAGGCTCTAATGAAAAACTGTTTTTT. Protein sequence: CASSDQTGSNEKLFF. The rearrangement links TRBV5-4 to TRBJ1-4; maybe TRBD1 (6 bases). The germline gives CDR1 SGHNT, CDR2 YYREEE (reference sequence). There are 15 residues in the CDR3. V lost 4 bases to trimming and J lost 3 bases, with 13 bases between them.

This clone was picked up a small number of times. V gene TRBV7-9 combines with J gene TRBJ2-2; D remains unclear. The V gene's germline CDR1 is SEHNR and CDR2 FQNEAQ (reference sequence). This CDR3 comprises 15 residues. V lost 3 bases and J lost 2, with 10 bases in between. CDR3 loop: CASSFPDTNTGELFF. As DNA, the CDR3 is TGTGCCAGCAGCTTCCCCGACACCAACACCGGGGAGCTGTTTTTT.

CDR3 coding DNA: TGCGCCAGCAGCTTGGGAGGGGGGGAAGGCAATCAGCCCCAGCATTTT. As protein: CASSLGGGEGNQPQHF. The chain couples TRBV5-1 to TRBJ1-5; a possible D gene is TRBD1 (6 bases). Trimming removed 0 bases from V and 2 bases from J, with 12 bases in between. Germline V CDR1 and CDR2: SGHRS, YFSETQ. The length of the CDR3 is 16 residues.